This T cell receptor beta chain stems from a study of graft-versus-host responses after intestinal transplantation. V was cut by 4 bases and J by 1 base, with 10 bases left in between. Germline V gene sequence: CDR1 SGHRS, CDR2 YFSETQ. This CDR3 is 14 amino acids long. Clones were sequenced by immunoSEQ multiplex PCR, and TCRdb holds only the in-frame ones, with some missing. The sample shows about 97,000 clones, around 90% of them seen only once. The genes are TRBV5-1 and TRBJ2-3; D remains unclear. Sequenced here: PBMCs, sampled about 450 days after intestinal transplant. The sequence was obtained from a human patient who received an intestinal transplant, so some T cells may come from the graft donor. CDR3: CASSPRRGTDTQYF. The CDR3 DNA follows: TGCGCCAGCAGCCCAAGGAGAGGCACAGATACGCAGTATTTT.